The clone carrying this TCR beta chain was seen at least ten times. No antigen is known for it. This sample is drawn from a study of human T cells and chemical hapten exposure. The overall study: After 6 days, upper back 0.01% DPC patch tests were scored. Whole-study results and caveats: Donors in the study had alopecia, meaning their immune response may differ from healthy people's.

Original processing notes: Sampled TCR counts reached a median of about 90,000 per sample, with values ranging from 23,224 to 690,600. TCRdb reprocessed the RACE reads via MiXCR and lists one record per CDR3 protein. TCRdb's processing, not the authors' own work, is the source of the V and J calls. The sample comprises just over 80,000 distinct CDR3 sequences, about 10% of which are singletons, and about 4.2% rests with the top ten. V dropped 3 bases and J dropped 6 bases, with 15 bases sitting between them. The CDR3 contains 16 residues. Germline V CDR1 and CDR2: MNHEY, SMNVEV (reference sequence). Time point of the sample: patch test 1, 2 weeks after DPC sensitization. Treatment given: therapeutic diphenylcyclopropenone sensitization with weekly scalp DPC.

This sequence was found in a woman aged 45-60 years with alopecia areata. Some clones in this sample may be carry-over from other donors' samples. The rearrangement links TRBV27 to TRBJ1-6; no clear D. The specimen comprised whole blood, sampled in connection with sensitization to the hapten diphenylcyclopropenone (DPC). The DNA for the CDR3 is TGTGCCAGCAGTTTTGGAGGTTGGCGGGGTAATTCACCCCTCCACTTT. Its translation is CASSFGGWRGNSPLHF.